Below, 24 T cell receptor beta chains from the same sample are listed, as sequenced in a study of glioma-infiltrating T cells (dated by TCRdb to the mid-2010s). TCRdb shows the sequencer as Illumina MiSeq. The iRepertoire nested amplicon-rescue multiplex PCR (arm-PCR) platform was used to amplify TCR alpha and beta CDR3 regions from RNA. TCRdb handled the public reads itself, with Q25 trimming in fastp and clone calling in MiXCR, and kept productive beta chains. Each record represents a unique CDR3 protein, reported with the most common genes and DNA among its rows. For this sample there are about 45,000 distinct CDR3 sequences; 20% to 25% appear just once. The ten largest clones represent roughly 6% of the sample. Sample: glioma tissue, nonneoplastic brain tissue, or PBMCs (not recorded which). The receptors derive from a human donor with low-grade glioma or glioblastoma, undergoing nonglioma brain surgery, or in good health (not recorded which).

This clonotype has just a few counts. The chain joins TRBV7-9 to TRBJ2-3; the D is unclear. This CDR3 is built from 13 residues. Germline CDR1 and CDR2: SEHNR and FQNEAQ (reference sequence). Trimming took off 1 base at V and 2 bases at J, with 4 bases between the two ends. CDR3 in DNA: TGTGCCAGCAGCTTAGGGGTCACAGATACGCAGTATTTT. Translation gives CASSLGVTDTQYF.

This clonotype was found many times. The V gene is TRBV3-1, the J gene TRBJ1-2; TRBD1 agrees at 11 bases. Per germline, CDR1 LGHDT and CDR2 YNNKEL (reference sequence). The junction had 4 bases not matched to a gene; V was cut back by 4 bases and J by 3 bases. This CDR3 spans 15 amino acids. CDR3 residues: CASSLGQGVDYGYTF. The CDR3 region has the DNA TGTGCCAGCAGCCTGGGACAGGGGGTTGACTATGGCTACACCTTC.

This clonotype was picked up many times. The chain uses TRBV4-1 and TRBJ1-6; no reliable D call. From germline, CDR1 is MGHRA and CDR2 YSYEKL. The CDR3 is made up of 15 amino acids. V was cut by 1 base and J by 0 bases, with 4 bases left in between. The CDR3 nucleotides are TGCGCCAGCAGCCAAGGGGTCTCCTATAATTCACCCCTCCACTTT. This codes for CASSQGVSYNSPLHF.

This clonotype was counted only a few times. The gene calls are TRBV9 and TRBJ2-1; D is undetermined. Germline loops: CDR1 SGDLS, CDR2 YYNGEE. V shed 4 bases and J shed 6 bases, with 11 bases lying between them. This CDR3 has 13 amino acids. CDR3 loop: CASSFSVGNEQFF. The CDR3 DNA reads as TGTGCCAGCAGCTTCTCGGTCGGCAATGAGCAGTTCTTC.

The chain uses TRBV6-2 or TRBV6-3 and TRBJ2-1; maybe TRBD1 (6 bases). Germline V gene sequence: CDR1 MNHEY, CDR2 SVGEGT. The CDR3 runs to 15 residues. The CDR3 region has the DNA TGTGTTAGCACCATGCGTGGGGGCGGCTACAATGAGCAGTTCTTC. Amino acid sequence: CVSTMRGGGYNEQFF.

Note on this clonotype: A clone one base away is much larger, so this may be a read error. The chain combines TRBV18 with TRBJ1-1; no reliable D call. Germline V gene lookup returns CDR1 KGHSH and CDR2 LQKENI. CDR3 length: 15 residues. CDR3 sequence reads: CASSPPSRTYTKAFF. The CDR3 nucleotides read TGTGCCAGCTCACCACCTTCCCGGACGTACACTAAAGCTTTCTTT.

J is TRBJ2-7 and V is TRBV27; TRBD1 aligns across 10 bases. The CDR3 runs to 15 residues. Germline CDR1 MNHEY, CDR2 SMNVEV (reference sequence). The V and J ends lost 5 bases and 5 bases, in that order; junction bases with no gene match: 9. CDR3 DNA: TGTGCCAGCAGTGCTACGACAGGGGGCGAAGACGAGCAGTACTTC. Protein product: CASSATTGGEDEQYF.

Concerning this clonotype itself: This may be a read error: a much more frequent sequence differs by one nucleotide. V is TRBV7-2 and J is TRBJ1-4, with unresolved D. The CDR3 loop spans 14 amino acids. CDR1 and CDR2 from the germline V gene are SGHTA and FQGNSA. CDR3 DNA: TGTGCCGGCAGTTTCAGGCAGTTTAATGAAAAACTGTTTTTT. Protein product: CAGSFRQFNEKLFF. Combining the CDR3 with reference TRBV7-2 and TRBJ1-4 gives the whole variable domain GAGVSQSPSNKVTEKGKDVELRCDPISGHTALYWYRQSLGQGLEFLIYFQGNSAPDKSGLPSDRFSAERTGGSVSTLTIQRTQQEDSAVYLCAGSFRQFNEKLFFGSGTQLSVL.

This chain links TRBV6-5 with TRBJ2-3; 8 bases are shared with TRBD2. The trim removed 2 bases at V and 4 bases at J, leaving 5 bases unmatched. The CDR3 runs to 15 residues. Germline lookup yields CDR1 MNHEY and CDR2 SVGAGI. In DNA, the CDR3 is TGTGCCAGCAGTTACACGGGGGGGGCGGCAGATACGCAGTATTTT. Protein product: CASSYTGGAADTQYF.

A note on this clonotype: The junction does not match germline at one end; this may be a read error. The chain uses TRBV29-1 and TRBJ1-1; D is unresolved. Germline V gene lookup returns CDR1 SQVTM and CDR2 ANQGSEA. This CDR3 has 15 amino acids. Here the CDR3 DNA reads TGTAGCGTGCTCGGACTAAGGGAGGCGAACACTGAAGCTTTCTTT. Translated: CSVLGLREANTEAFF.

Comment on this clonotype: A read error may produce the germline difference seen at one junction end. This chain joins TRBV12-3 or TRBV12-4 and TRBJ2-3, with TRBD2 identical over 8 bases. The CDR3 sequence is 20 residues long. The CDR3 reads CASSVTQGLGAGAITGTQYF. CDR3 nucleotides: TGTGCCAGCAGTGTGACCCAAGGCCTAGGAGCGGGAGCCATCACAGGTACGCAGTATTTT.

This clonotype was found a few times. The chain couples TRBV11-2 to TRBJ2-5; 9 bases are a match to TRBD2. Trimming cost V 1 base and J 4 bases; bases outside gene matches: 4. The CDR3 is 15 residues long. Germline V lookup: CDR1 SGHAT, CDR2 FQNNGV. Here the CDR3 DNA reads TGTGCCAGCAGCTTAGCTAGCGGGGCGCGAGAGACCCAGTACTTC. Encoded protein: CASSLASGARETQYF.

In regard to this clonotype: At one of its ends the junction is not consistent with the germline gene, which may arise from a read error. The V gene is TRBV27, the J gene TRBJ2-7; 7 bases align to TRBD1. The germline CDR1 and CDR2 sequences are MNHEY and SMNVEV (reference sequence). CDR3 size: 14 residues. CDR3 in amino acids: CSSSMTGFSYEQYF. CDR3 DNA: TGTTCCAGCAGTATGACAGGGTTTTCCTACGAGCAGTACTTC.

This clonotype was observed at least ten times. The chain recombines TRBV2 with TRBJ2-7; the match to TRBD2 covers 10 bases. Germline V gene lookup returns CDR1 SNHLY and CDR2 FYNNEI. The CDR3 loop spans 13 amino acids. The V segment lost 5 bases and the J segment 6 bases; nucleotides outside the gene matches: 4. CDR3 nucleotides: TGTGCCAGCAGTCTAGGGACTAGCGCCGAGCAGTACGTC. Translated, it gives CASSLGTSAEQYV.

To note about this clonotype: Possible read error: a much larger clone is one base away. The rearrangement uses TRBV5-1 and TRBJ1-1, with 7 bases that match TRBD1. This CDR3 has 13 amino acids. The trim removed 6 bases at V and 11 bases at J, leaving 13 bases unmatched. Germline V gene data show CDR1 as SGHRS and CDR2 as YFSETQ. The CDR3 DNA follows: TGCGCCAGCATCCCCCGCTTGACAGGGAGTGCTTTCTTT. It codes for CASIPRLTGSAFF. The full variable domain, its missing parts supplied by reference TRBV5-1 and TRBJ1-1, is KAGVTQTPRYLIKTRGQQVTLSCSPISGHRSVSWYQQTPGQGLQFLFEYFSETQRNKGNFPGRFSGRQFSNSRSEMNVSTLELGDSALYLCASIPRLTGSAFFGQGTRLTVV.

In regard to this clonotype: With a much larger clone just one base away, this may be a read error. The V gene is TRBV7-2, the J gene TRBJ2-1, with 16 bases identical to TRBD2. Looked up from germline, CDR1 is SGHTA and CDR2 is FQGNSA. This CDR3 has 16 residues. The DNA for the CDR3 is TGTGCCAGCAGCCGGGGACTAGCGGGGGGGGCAAATGGGCAGTTCTTC. Its protein is CASSRGLAGGANGQFF.

The chain is built from TRBV11-2 and TRBJ2-2; D ambiguous. Per the germline V gene, CDR1 is SGHAT and CDR2 is FQNNGV. The length of the CDR3 is 17 residues. V gave up 2 bases and J gave up 7 bases, with 20 bases separating them. Written as DNA, the CDR3 is TGTGCCAGCAGCTTAATTACTGTCGGTGGGCGAGACGGGGAGCTGTTTTTT. Translation gives CASSLITVGGRDGELFF. The full variable domain, its missing parts supplied by reference TRBV11-2 and TRBJ2-2, is EAGVAQSPRYKIIEKRQSVAFWCNPISGHATLYWYQQILGQGPKLLIQFQNNGVVDDSQLPKDRFSAERLKGVDSTLKIQPAKLEDSAVYLCASSLITVGGRDGELFFGEGSRLTVL.

In its sample, this clonotype was seen a few times. The chain recombines TRBV19 with TRBJ2-3, with D perhaps TRBD1 (6 bases). The germline gives CDR1 LNHDA, CDR2 SQIVND (reference sequence). Trimming removed 5 bases from V and 4 bases from J, with 19 bases in between. The CDR3 loop spans 16 amino acids. The CDR3 nucleotides read TGTGCCAGTAGTCCGAAACAGGGTACCCTCGCAGATACGCAGTATTTT. Translating gives CASSPKQGTLADTQYF.

This clonotype was counted many times. This chain joins TRBV19 and TRBJ1-1; D is unresolved. V lost 5 bases, J lost 0 bases, and 13 bases lay in between. The V gene's germline CDR1 is LNHDA and CDR2 SQIVND (reference sequence). This CDR3 has 15 residues. The CDR3 bases are TGTGCCAGTAGTTCCACCCGAACAGTGAACACTGAAGCTTTCTTT. It is translated as CASSSTRTVNTEAFF. Combining the CDR3 with reference TRBV19 and TRBJ1-1 gives the whole variable domain DGGITQSPKYLFRKEGQNVTLSCEQNLNHDAMYWYRQDPGQGLRLIYYSQIVNDFQKGDIAEGYSVSREKKESFPLTVTSAQKNPTAFYLCASSSTRTVNTEAFFGQGTRLTVV.

This clonotype was counted ten times or more. The gene calls are TRBV19 and TRBJ1-1; D unresolved. Germline CDR1 is LNHDA and CDR2 is SQIVND (reference sequence). The germline V and J ends were trimmed by 6 bases and 1 base, with 9 bases remaining between them. This CDR3 spans 13 amino acids. The CDR3 DNA reads TGTGCCAGTAGCCCCTTGGGGAACACTGAAGCTTTCTTT. Protein product: CASSPLGNTEAFF. Variable domain in full (rest from reference TRBV19 and TRBJ1-1): DGGITQSPKYLFRKEGQNVTLSCEQNLNHDAMYWYRQDPGQGLRLIYYSQIVNDFQKGDIAEGYSVSREKKESFPLTVTSAQKNPTAFYLCASSPLGNTEAFFGQGTRLTVV.

This chain joins TRBV29-1 and TRBJ2-5, with D possibly matching TRBD1 (6 bases). CDR3 length equals 13 residues. The V and J ends lost 6 bases and 4 bases respectively, with 15 bases between them. CDR1 and CDR2 from the germline V gene are SQVTM and ANQGSEA. The CDR3 coding sequence is TGCAGCGTCGTTCAGGGGTCCCGAGAGACCCAGTACTTC. It yields the protein CSVVQGSRETQYF.

This clonotype was seen many times. The chain recombines TRBV12-3 or TRBV12-4 with TRBJ2-3; the D gene is possibly TRBD1 (6 bases). The CDR3 spans 13 residues. V lost 3 bases and J 10 bases, leaving 14 bases between the germline ends. CDR3 amino acids: CASSLGGQFPQYF. The CDR3, as DNA: TGTGCCAGCAGTTTGGGCGGACAGTTTCCGCAGTATTTT.

This clonotype was detected many times. The junction does not match germline at one end; this may be a read error. The V and J genes are TRBV27 and TRBJ1-1; 11 bases match TRBD1. There are 14 residues in the CDR3. The germline CDR1 and CDR2 sequences are MNHEY and SMNVEV (reference sequence). The CDR3: CASRGQGENTEASF. CDR3 DNA: TGTGCCAGCAGGGGACAGGGGGAGAACACTGAAGCTTCCTTT.

The table lists this clonotype with many counts. The rearrangement joins TRBV28 to TRBJ1-1; 9 bases map to TRBD1. The CDR3 length is 16 residues. V lost 5 bases, J lost 0 bases, and 7 bases stayed unmatched. Germline V CDR1 and CDR2: MDHEN, SYDVKM. The DNA of the CDR3 is TGTGCCAGCAGTCCGTACAGGGGGCCCATGAACACTGAAGCTTTCTTT. Protein: CASSPYRGPMNTEAFF.